Following are 24 T cell receptor beta chains from one sample sequenced in a study of blood T cell repertoires in COVID-19. Clones were read by immunoSEQ multiplex PCR, and TCRdb kept only the in-frame ones, dropping some. Among some 170,000 clones, roughly 87% were seen once, and the ten largest hold around 1.5%. Source material: peripheral blood. Receptors were obtained from a woman between 45 and 60 years old with acute or convalescent COVID-19.

V usage is TRBV4-3 and J usage is TRBJ2-3, with TRBD1 matching over 7 bases. J was trimmed by 9 bases and V by 0 bases; bases with no gene match: 18. Germline CDR1 is LGHNA and CDR2 is YSLEER. There are 18 residues in the CDR3. The CDR3 sequence: CASSQDDYMRGPTGTQYF. The CDR3 nucleotides read TGCGCCAGCAGCCAAGATGATTATATGAGGGGGCCCACCGGGACGCAGTATTTT.

The chain links TRBV6-5 to TRBJ1-5; D perhaps matches TRBD1 (5 bases). CDR3 length: 12 residues. V lost 11 bases, J lost 4 bases, and 12 bases lay in between. The germline gives CDR1 MNHEY, CDR2 SVGAGI. The CDR3: CACGKGNQPQHF. For the CDR3, the DNA is TGTGCCTGCGGGAAGGGGAATCAGCCCCAGCATTTT.

This chain joins TRBV5-1 and TRBJ1-1; TRBD1 matches at 11 bases. With V trimmed by 3 bases and J by 1 base, 5 bases remained unmatched. The CDR3 covers 16 residues. The germline CDR1 and CDR2 sequences are SGHRS and YFSETQ. Here the CDR3 reads CASSWGGTGGNTEAFF. The DNA for the CDR3 is TGCGCCAGCAGCTGGGGTGGGACAGGGGGGAACACTGAAGCTTTCTTT.

This clone was counted once. The chain joins TRBV6-2 or TRBV6-3 to TRBJ2-1; 11 bases are shared with TRBD2. The CDR3 runs to 20 residues. V shed 0 bases, J shed 0 bases, and the junction held 10 bases outside the gene matches. Looked up from germline, CDR1 is MNHEY and CDR2 is SVGEGT. The CDR3 sequence is CASSYSGLAGPQPSYNEQFF. For the CDR3, the DNA is TGTGCCAGCAGTTACTCCGGACTAGCGGGCCCCCAGCCCTCCTACAATGAGCAGTTCTTC.

The V call is TRBV19, the J call TRBJ2-7; 10 nucleotides match TRBD2. The CDR3 totals 14 residues. Trimming cost V 5 bases and J 6 bases; bases outside gene matches: 7. Germline values: CDR1 LNHDA, CDR2 SQIVND (reference sequence). CDR3 coding DNA: TGTGCCAGTAGTCCGCTAGCGGGAGTGGGCGAGCAGTACTTC. Translated, it gives CASSPLAGVGEQYF.

The chain has TRBV6-1 and TRBJ2-1; tentative D call: TRBD2 (5 bases). Germline loops: CDR1 MNHNS, CDR2 SASEGT. The CDR3 covers 16 residues. The germline V and J ends were trimmed by 4 bases and 0 bases, with 13 bases remaining between them. Here the CDR3 DNA reads TGTGCCAGCAGTGGACCACTAGAAAGCTCCTACAATGAGCAGTTCTTC. The encoded protein is CASSGPLESSYNEQFF.

The chain links TRBV7-8 to TRBJ2-3, with 15 positions matching TRBD2. The trim removed 5 bases at V and 0 bases at J, leaving 18 bases unmatched. The CDR3 covers 22 residues. CDR1 is SGHVS and CDR2 is FQNEAQ in the germline V gene. CDR3: CASSPLGGLAGGVGTSTDTQYF. CDR3 DNA sequence: TGTGCCAGCAGCCCCCTCGGGGGACTAGCGGGAGGAGTGGGGACTAGCACAGATACGCAGTATTTT.

J is TRBJ1-3 and V is TRBV3-1 (or the pseudogene TRBV3-2), with TRBD1 matching 7 bases. CDR1 LGHDT and CDR2 YNNKEL come from the germline V gene (reference sequence). CDR3 length equals 18 residues. Unmatched junction bases numbered 12, after V lost 1 base and J lost 3 bases. This chain's CDR3 is CASSQARTGRRDGNTIYF. The CDR3 bases are TGTGCCAGCAGCCAAGCGCGGACAGGCCGGCGGGATGGAAACACCATATATTTT.

The CDR3 DNA follows: TGTGCCACCCTCCTAGCGGGGGGGCCGAATGAGCAGTTCTTC. The encoded protein is CATLLAGGPNEQFF. V is TRBV10-3 and J is TRBJ2-1, with TRBD2 matching over 12 bases. The ends lost 10 bases at V and 7 bases at J; junction bases unmatched: 8. The CDR3 contains 14 residues. Per the germline V gene, CDR1 is ENHRY and CDR2 is SYGVKD.

The chain combines TRBV6-5 with TRBJ1-2; TRBD1 agrees at 8 bases. Unmatched junction bases numbered 4, after V lost 0 bases and J lost 4 bases. CDR1 is MNHEY and CDR2 is SVGAGI in the germline V gene. CDR3 length: 15 amino acids. In nucleotides, the CDR3 is TGTGCCAGCAGTTACTCCGGACAGGGTGGCTATGGCTACACCTTC. This sequence encodes CASSYSGQGGYGYTF.

The J gene is TRBJ2-1, the V gene TRBV11-2; TRBD2 agrees at 11 bases. The germline gives CDR1 SGHAT, CDR2 FQNNGV. This CDR3 has 15 amino acids. J lost 9 bases, V lost 3 bases, and 7 bases had no gene match. The CDR3 here is CASSFVTSGSGEQFF. Here the CDR3 DNA reads TGTGCCAGCAGCTTCGTTACTAGCGGGAGTGGTGAGCAGTTCTTC.

The gene calls are TRBV27 and TRBJ1-6; unclear D gene. CDR3 length equals 15 residues. The germline gives CDR1 MNHEY, CDR2 SMNVEV (reference sequence). Deletions cut 5 bases from V and 13 bases from J, with 21 bases between. The CDR3 nucleotides read TGTGCCAGCAGTAGGCTAGACGGCGATGGTAATCCCCTCCACTTT. This codes for CASSRLDGDGNPLHF.

The chain couples TRBV11-3 to TRBJ2-5; 9 bases match TRBD1. Germline CDR1 and CDR2: SGHNT and YENEEA. The V and J ends lost 3 bases and 5 bases, in that order; junction bases with no gene match: 4. The CDR3 extends over 14 amino acids. This CDR3 is CASSLRGQGETQYF. The CDR3 region has the DNA TGTGCCAGCAGCTTGCGTGGACAGGGGGAGACCCAGTACTTC.

This CDR3 reads CASSIGNWLFF. CDR3 DNA sequence: TGTGCCAGTAGTATAGGTAATTGGCTGTTTTTT. This chain connects TRBV19 to TRBJ2-2; unclear D gene. Germline lookup yields CDR1 LNHDA and CDR2 SQIVND (reference sequence). V was cut by 1 base and J by 13 bases, with 7 bases left in between. The CDR3 spans 11 residues.

J is TRBJ1-2 and V is TRBV24-1; 8 bases are a match to TRBD1. With 5 bases clipped from V and 6 bases from J, the junction kept 4 bases outside the gene matches. Germline assignment: CDR1 KGHDR and CDR2 SFDVKD. The CDR3 contains 13 residues. The CDR3 loop is CATSAGQGDGYTF. The CDR3 DNA reads TGTGCCACCAGTGCCGGACAGGGTGATGGCTACACCTTC.

The chain is built from TRBV30 and TRBJ2-5; TRBD2 is a possible D gene (5 bases). The germline V gene encodes CDR1 GTSNPN and CDR2 SVGIG (reference sequence). The CDR3 has 13 amino acids. Trimming removed 1 base from V and 4 bases from J, with 10 bases in between. DNA for the CDR3: TGTGCCTGGAGTGAGTGGCGGGCAGAGACCCAGTACTTC. Translating it yields CAWSEWRAETQYF. Drawing the rest from reference TRBV30 and TRBJ2-5, the complete variable domain is SQTIHQWPATLVQPVGSPLSLECTVEGTSNPNLYWYRQAAGRGLQLLFYSVGIGQISSEVPQNLSASRPQDRQFILSSKKLLLSDSGFYLCAWSEWRAETQYFGPGTRLLVL.

V usage is TRBV5-4 and J usage is TRBJ2-7, with D perhaps matching TRBD1 (6 bases). CDR3 length: 16 residues. Germline lookup yields CDR1 SGHNT and CDR2 YYREEE (reference sequence). Trimming left V 0 bases short and J 3 bases short, with 16 bases between. CDR3 sequence (DNA): TGTGCCAGCAGCTTGGAGGGCAGGGGACGGCACTACGAGCAGTACTTC. This codes for CASSLEGRGRHYEQYF.

The rearrangement joins TRBV7-2 to TRBJ1-1, with D possibly being TRBD1 (5 bases). The germline CDR1 and CDR2 sequences are SGHTA and FQGNSA. This CDR3 contains 20 residues. V was cut by 0 bases and J by 1 base, with 24 bases left in between. This CDR3 reads CASSLARGDNTGGPNTEAFF. DNA for the CDR3: TGTGCCAGCAGCTTAGCGCGAGGGGATAACACCGGGGGACCGAACACTGAAGCTTTCTTT.

The chain uses TRBV10-3 and TRBJ1-1; 8 bases fit TRBD1. V dropped 5 bases and J dropped 4; count of bases not matched to a gene: 9. Per the germline V gene, CDR1 is ENHRY and CDR2 is SYGVKD. The CDR3 is 15 residues long. The CDR3 region is CAISSAGGEGTEAFF. The CDR3 DNA is TGTGCCATCAGTTCCGCAGGGGGCGAAGGCACTGAAGCTTTCTTT.

CDR3 bases: TGCGCCAGCACCGGACTAGCGGGAGGGCCTGCCAATGAGCAGTTCTTC. It yields the protein CASTGLAGGPANEQFF. The chain links TRBV10-2 to TRBJ2-1; 15 bases align to TRBD2. Looked up from germline, CDR1 is WSHSY and CDR2 is SAAADI. V lost 7 bases, J lost 6 bases, and 7 bases stayed unmatched. The CDR3 extends over 16 amino acids.

The V and J genes are TRBV10-3 and TRBJ1-5; the D gene is possibly TRBD1 (6 bases). This CDR3 region has 15 residues. V was cut by 2 bases and J by 0 bases, with 8 bases left in between. The germline CDR1 and CDR2 sequences are ENHRY and SYGVKD. CDR3 coding DNA: TGTGCCATCAGTGAGCGACAGGATAGCAATCAGCCCCAGCATTTT. The encoded protein is CAISERQDSNQPQHF.

The rearrangement joins TRBV25-1 to TRBJ2-3, with 7 bases fitting TRBD2. Germline assignment: CDR1 MGHDK and CDR2 SYGVNS. V gave up 8 bases and J gave up 1 base; unmatched junction bases: 0. CDR3 length: 12 amino acids. The CDR3: CASAGGTDTQYF. The CDR3 coding sequence is TGTGCCAGCGCGGGGGGCACAGATACGCAGTATTTT.

This clone was seen a few times. This chain connects TRBV7-9 to TRBJ2-5; 7 bases are shared with TRBD2. Trimming removed 5 bases from V and 4 bases from J; junction bases left unmatched: 10. The CDR3 is 15 residues long. Per the germline V gene, CDR1 is SEHNR and CDR2 is FQNEAQ (reference sequence). This chain's CDR3 is CASSRATGGGETQYF. The CDR3 DNA sequence: TGTGCCAGCAGCCGCGCGACGGGAGGAGGAGAGACCCAGTACTTC.

Only one count was recorded for this clone. The V call is TRBV19, the J call TRBJ1-2; 9 bases map to TRBD1. Germline trimming cut 4 bases from V and 11 bases from J; bases unmatched to any gene: 14. Germline CDR1 is LNHDA and CDR2 is SQIVND (reference sequence). The CDR3 extends over 15 amino acids. CDR3: CASSTRTGDFLRYTF. In nucleotides, the CDR3 is TGTGCCAGTAGTACCCGGACAGGGGACTTCCTTAGGTACACCTTC.